The clone carrying this T cell receptor (beta chain) appeared many times. Its target is unknown. The authors took PBMCs from 10 ml fresh peripheral blood. This entry comes from a study of T cells in Graves' hyperthyroidism and ophthalmopathy. About the research overall: Peripheral blood was drawn at first diagnosis, prior to all treatment. The study's findings and limits: By a 13 V-J model, ophthalmopathy was set apart from stable hyperthyroidism.

This CDR3 region has 12 residues. Deletions cut 4 bases from V and 2 bases from J, with 4 bases between. CDR1 is SGHAT and CDR2 is FQNNGV in the germline V gene. RNA transcripts yielded amplified TCR beta CDR3 regions. When the TCR CDR3 underwent first-round RT-PCR, the HTBI primer set was used. TCRdb re-analysed the multiplex PCR reads in MiXCR, keeping a single row per CDR3 protein. The sample carries under 300,000 distinct CDR3 sequences, approximately 12% recorded once. This receptor was identified in a woman in her thirties with Graves' hyperthyroidism that later progressed to Graves' ophthalmopathy. Sample: blood. J is TRBJ2-3 and V is TRBV11-2; D not resolved. For the CDR3, the DNA is TGTGCCAGCAGCTCTACCACAGATACGCAGTATTTT. Amino acids: CASSSTTDTQYF.